This T cell receptor beta chain appears in the sequencing data of a study of blood T cell repertoires in COVID-19. The wider study: Acute and convalescent COVID-19 samples came from the United States, Italy and Spain. T cells, B-cell-depleted T cells, or PBMCs provided the cDNA or gDNA that served as material.

Original handling: Estimates of nucleated cell counts were drawn from the amplification of reference gene primers. Profiling relied on immunoSEQ multiplex PCR, and the TCRdb table lists in-frame clones only, not all of them. The V and J calls and the clone size are those of that table, but D and trimming were determined from the DNA. Found here are approximately 86,000 clones, about 88% of them singletons; the top ten hold 8% to 9.5%. The receptor was isolated from a man over 45 with acute or convalescent COVID-19. The sequencing sample was made of peripheral blood.

CDR3 amino acids: CASSESRGELFF. CDR3 nucleotides: TGTGCCAGTAGTGAGTCCAGGGGGGAGCTGTTTTTT. The chain combines TRBV19 with TRBJ2-2; no reliable D call. This CDR3 spans 12 amino acids. The ends were cut back, 5 bases at V and 8 bases at J, with 9 bases in the middle. In germline, CDR1 is LNHDA, CDR2 SQIVND (reference sequence).